This T cell receptor (beta chain) was found in a study of T cells in Graves' hyperthyroidism and ophthalmopathy. V shed 2 bases, J shed 0 bases, and the junction held 7 bases outside the gene matches. This CDR3 contains 17 residues. Looked up from germline, CDR1 is SGHRS and CDR2 is YFSETQ. Amplified TCR beta CDR3 regions came from RNA transcripts. HTBI primers were the set used in a first-round RT-PCR of the TCR CDR3. Via MiXCR, TCRdb re-called the multiplex PCR reads, giving one row per CDR3 protein. The sample carries 250,000 to 350,000 distinct CDR3 sequences, approximately 20% recorded once. This clonotype was counted ten times or more. In the ophthalmopathy cohort, Clinical Activity Score was at least 3, NOSPECS grade at least 4, and duration under 3 months. PBMCs were derived from roughly 9.6 ml fresh peripheral blood.

This receptor was taken from a man aged 25 to 40 with Graves' ophthalmopathy. The sequencing sample was made of blood. The V gene is TRBV5-1, the J gene TRBJ2-3, with 9 bases lining up with TRBD1. CDR3 residues: CASSLPRDRASTDTQYF. CDR3 coding DNA: TGCGCCAGCAGCTTACCCAGGGACAGGGCCAGCACAGATACGCAGTATTTT.